These T cell receptor beta chains were read from a single sample in a study of T cell responses to AZD1222 COVID-19 vaccine. Generated by immunoSEQ multiplex PCR, the TCRdb table keeps only in-frame clones and is missing some. The profile shows over 130,000 clones, about 90% of them singletons. The sample here was peripheral blood, taken 28 days after the second dose of the MenACWY control vaccine. Source of these receptors: an adult who received the MenACWY meningococcal vaccine as a control. Both conserved end residues are part of each CDR3. D genes are given only for firm matches. Where a row states a size, it is once, few, many or the class of an expanded clone; other rows omit it.

clone size | D gene | J gene | V gene | CDR3 protein | CDR3 DNA
. | TRBD1 | TRBJ2-5 | TRBV27 | CASARDRGYETQYF | TGTGCCAGCGCGAGGGACAGGGGGTATGAGACCCAGTACTTC
. | . | TRBJ2-4 | TRBV30 | CAWRQRNPVVNIQYF | TGTGCCTGGAGGCAACGGAACCCCGTCGTAAACATTCAGTACTTC
. | . | TRBJ1-1 | TRBV19 | CASSIDWTAVEAFF | TGTGCCAGTAGTATAGATTGGACAGCGGTTGAAGCTTTCTTT
once | TRBD2 | TRBJ2-1 | TRBV19 | CASSASGGTNEQFF | TGTGCCAGTAGCGCCAGCGGGGGTACCAATGAGCAGTTCTTC
. | . | TRBJ1-4 | TRBV5-1 | CASSLAPGIEKLFF | TGCGCCAGCAGCTTGGCCCCGGGGATTGAAAAACTGTTTTTT
. | . | TRBJ2-3 | TRBV6-5 | CASSYRGPSTDTQYF | TGTGCCAGCAGTTACAGGGGACCTTCCACAGATACGCAGTATTTT
. | . | TRBJ2-4 | TRBV7-2 | CASSRSGGAGGKNIQYF | TGTGCCAGCAGCCGTTCAGGGGGCGCGGGGGGCAAAAACATTCAGTACTTC
. | . | TRBJ1-1 | TRBV11-2 | CASSLEGATEAFF | TGTGCCAGCAGCTTAGAGGGGGCCACTGAAGCTTTCTTT
. | TRBD1 | TRBJ1-1 | TRBV11-2 | CASSSQGDTEAFF | TGTGCCAGCAGCTCACAGGGGGACACTGAAGCTTTCTTT
. | . | TRBJ2-7 | TRBV6-5 | CASSTGRRYEQYF | TGTGCCAGCAGCACGGGACGACGCTACGAGCAGTACTTC
. | TRBD1 | TRBJ1-1 | TRBV19 | CASSDRAGTEAFF | TGTGCCAGTAGTGACAGGGCGGGCACTGAAGCTTTCTTT
. | . | TRBJ2-1 | TRBV21-1 | CASRTAGANEQFF | TGTGCCAGCAGGACAGCGGGAGCTAATGAGCAGTTCTTC
once | . | TRBJ1-1 | TRBV18 | CASSPQSLNTEAFF | TGTGCCAGCTCACCACAGAGCCTGAACACTGAAGCTTTCTTT
. | TRBD2 | TRBJ2-3 | TRBV14 | CASSQDQRLGLAGNTDTQYF | TGTGCCAGCAGCCAAGATCAGAGACTTGGGCTAGCGGGAAATACAGATACGCAGTATTTT
. | TRBD2 | TRBJ2-3 | TRBV18 | CASSPLPGTSGRVSTDTQYF | TGTGCCAGCTCACCGCTTCCCGGGACTAGCGGGAGGGTGAGCACAGATACGCAGTATTTT
. | . | TRBJ2-2 | TRBV28 | CASSLYRAGELFF | TGTGCCAGCAGTCTATACCGGGCCGGGGAGCTGTTTTTT
. | . | TRBJ1-5 | TRBV12-3/TRBV12-4 | CASSSPGGPQHF | TGTGCCAGCAGTTCGCCTGGGGGGCCCCAGCATTTT
. | TRBD1 | TRBJ1-1 | TRBV6-5 | CASSSQGAGDTEAFF | TGTGCCAGCAGTTCCCAGGGGGCTGGGGACACTGAAGCTTTCTTT
. | . | TRBJ1-2 | TRBV29-1 | CSVDGAGTYGYTF | TGCAGCGTTGACGGGGCAGGGACCTATGGCTACACCTTC
once | TRBD2 | TRBJ2-1 | TRBV28 | CASSSSGTSPYNEQFF | TGTGCCAGCAGTTCCTCCGGGACTAGCCCCTACAATGAGCAGTTCTTC
few | TRBD1 | TRBJ2-2 | TRBV6-5 | CASSYFGTGGTGELFF | TGTGCCAGCAGTTACTTCGGGACAGGGGGGACCGGGGAGCTGTTTTTT
. | . | TRBJ2-3 | TRBV19 | CASSMFGVGPDTQYF | TGTGCCAGTAGTATGTTTGGGGTCGGGCCAGATACGCAGTATTTT
. | . | TRBJ1-2 | TRBV19 | CASSPINRVYGYTF | TGTGCCAGTAGCCCGATTAACAGGGTATATGGCTACACCTTC
. | . | TRBJ1-4 | TRBV27 | CASSLGVSDGKLFF | TGTGCCAGCAGTTTAGGAGTATCGGATGGAAAACTGTTTTTT
. | . | TRBJ1-1 | TRBV20-1 | CSASWGENTEAFF | TGCAGTGCTAGTTGGGGGGAGAACACTGAAGCTTTCTTT
. | TRBD1 | TRBJ2-1 | TRBV6-5 | CASSPDRVSYNEQFF | TGTGCCAGCAGTCCTGACAGGGTTTCCTACAATGAGCAGTTCTTC
. | . | TRBJ1-6 | TRBV5-5 | CASSFVGGGNSPLHF | TGTGCCAGCAGCTTTGTGGGGGGTGGTAATTCACCCCTCCACTTT
. | . | TRBJ2-4 | TRBV6-5 | CASSYRPSSFQYF | TGTGCCAGCAGTTACAGGCCAAGTAGTTTTCAGTACTTC
. | TRBD1 | TRBJ2-1 | TRBV12-3/TRBV12-4 | CASSLTGERGQFF | TGTGCCAGCAGTTTAACAGGGGAGAGGGGACAGTTCTTC
. | . | TRBJ1-2 | TRBV5-1 | CASSWTGDYGYTF | TGCGCCAGCAGCTGGACGGGAGACTATGGCTACACCTTC
. | TRBD1 | TRBJ2-4 | TRBV11-2 | CASSSGTGYDIQYF | TGTGCCAGCAGCTCTGGGACAGGGTACGACATTCAGTACTTC
many | . | TRBJ1-2 | TRBV13 | CASSLGHGDWVGYTF | TGTGCCAGCAGCTTAGGCCATGGGGACTGGGTCGGCTACACCTTC
. | TRBD1 | TRBJ1-1 | TRBV15 | CATSRHTGGGNTEAFF | TGTGCCACCAGCAGACATACAGGGGGAGGGAACACTGAAGCTTTCTTT
few | TRBD2 | TRBJ2-1 | TRBV28 | CASSPGTSGNYEQFF | TGTGCCAGCAGTCCCGGGACTAGCGGGAATTATGAGCAGTTCTTC
. | . | TRBJ1-5 | TRBV24-1 | CATSGAGISNQPQHF | TGTGCCACCAGTGGGGCAGGGATATCCAATCAGCCCCAGCATTTT
. | . | TRBJ2-1 | TRBV21-1 | CASSNEEGVHEQFF | TGTGCCAGCAGCAATGAGGAAGGGGTCCATGAGCAGTTCTTC
. | . | TRBJ2-2 | TRBV19 | CASSIGGTGELFF | TGTGCCAGTAGTATAGGAGGAACCGGGGAGCTGTTTTTT
. | . | TRBJ2-7 | TRBV5-1 | CASSSGTSPYEQYF | TGCGCCAGCAGCTCCGGGACTTCCCCCTACGAGCAGTACTTC
. | . | TRBJ1-1 | TRBV10-3 | CAISEVSRGTEAFF | TGTGCCATCAGTGAGGTTAGCAGGGGTACTGAAGCTTTCTTT
. | . | TRBJ1-2 | TRBV9 | CASSTTGYGYTF | TGTGCCAGCAGCACTACAGGCTATGGCTACACCTTC
. | . | TRBJ1-4 | TRBV7-2 | CASSFGGTNEKLFF | TGTGCCAGCAGCTTTGGGGGGACTAATGAAAAACTGTTTTTT
. | . | TRBJ2-1 | TRBV5-4 | CASSLELASLEQFF | TGTGCCAGCAGCTTGGAATTAGCCTCCTTGGAGCAGTTCTTC
. | . | TRBJ1-5 | TRBV5-5 | CASSFRGKDQPQHF | TGTGCCAGCAGCTTTAGAGGGAAGGATCAGCCCCAGCATTTT
. | TRBD2 | TRBJ2-5 | TRBV6-5 | CASSYSGLRETQYF | TGTGCCAGCAGTTACTCGGGACTACGGGAGACCCAGTACTTC
. | . | TRBJ2-3 | TRBV6-5 | CASSHTNRKGDTQYF | TGTGCCAGCAGTCATACCAACAGGAAGGGGGATACGCAGTATTTT
. | . | TRBJ2-2 | TRBV5-6 | CASSFAVGNGELFF | TGTGCCAGCAGCTTCGCCGTAGGGAACGGGGAGCTGTTTTTT
once | . | TRBJ2-7 | TRBV10-3 | CAIGPDRNPQYF | TGTGCCATCGGCCCGGACAGAAATCCCCAGTACTTC
. | . | TRBJ1-4 | TRBV24-1 | CATSDSGNEKLFF | TGTGCCACCAGTGATAGCGGAAATGAAAAACTGTTTTTT
once | . | TRBJ1-4 | TRBV28 | CACAPDGGYEKLFF | TGTGCCTGCGCCCCGGACGGGGGGTATGAAAAACTGTTTTTT
. | . | TRBJ2-7 | TRBV5-1 | CASRWGLGGNSYEQYF | TGCGCCAGCAGGTGGGGACTTGGGGGTAACTCCTACGAGCAGTACTTC
. | TRBD1 | TRBJ2-7 | TRBV7-2 | CASSPSPGQDPYEQYF | TGTGCCAGCAGCCCAAGCCCCGGACAGGATCCCTACGAGCAGTACTTC
. | . | TRBJ2-7 | TRBV6-5 | CASSLGTSRSYEQYF | TGTGCCAGCAGCCTAGGGACAAGTAGAAGCTACGAGCAGTACTTC
. | . | TRBJ2-3 | TRBV3-1/TRBV3-2 | CASSQDTSSWGTQYF | TGTGCCAGCAGCCAAGATACTAGTTCTTGGGGTACGCAGTATTTT
. | . | TRBJ2-7 | TRBV6-5 | CASRGTRSSYEQYF | TGTGCCAGCAGAGGGACACGGAGCTCCTACGAGCAGTACTTC
once | . | TRBJ1-1 | TRBV27 | CASSINRALNTEAFF | TGTGCCAGCAGTATTAACAGGGCCCTGAACACTGAAGCTTTCTTT
. | TRBD1 | TRBJ2-2 | TRBV7-9 | CASSSDRGRTGELFF | TGTGCCAGCAGCAGCGACAGGGGGCGGACCGGGGAGCTGTTTTTT
. | TRBD1 | TRBJ2-2 | TRBV5-6 | CASSWAGGVNTGELFF | TGTGCCAGCAGCTGGGCAGGGGGCGTGAACACCGGGGAGCTGTTTTTT
. | TRBD1 | TRBJ1-2 | TRBV6-5 | CASIRGQGPFYGYTF | TGTGCCAGCATAAGGGGACAGGGGCCCTTCTATGGCTACACCTTC